The clone carrying this TCR beta chain occurred many times. Its antigen remains unknown. In unsorted samples, genomic DNA was obtained using 94 million or so PBMCs. The CDR3 consists of 13 residues. CDR1 LNHDA and CDR2 SQIVND come from the germline V gene (reference sequence). V shed 7 bases and J shed 8 bases, with 14 bases lying between them. The data are from a study of shared clonotypes between healthy human individuals. Sequencing used immunoSEQ multiplex PCR; TCRdb keeps in-frame clones, though not all of them. The repertoire consists of around 500,000 clones, with 79% occurring once and the leading ten covering about an eighth. The study, taken as a whole, reports: The expectation was that sequencing depth would affect clonotype sharing among donors.

This sequence originates from a woman in her thirties or forties in good health. Some clones in this sample may be carry-over from other donors' samples. Sequenced material: PBMCs. The V and J genes are TRBV19 and TRBJ1-4; D is unclear. The DNA of the CDR3 is TGTGCCAGTATCCGGGCCGACGGAGAAAAACTGTTTTTT. Translating it yields CASIRADGEKLFF. The variable domain in full, with the rest retrieved from reference TRBV19 and TRBJ1-4, is DGGITQSPKYLFRKEGQNVTLSCEQNLNHDAMYWYRQDPGQGLRLIYYSQIVNDFQKGDIAEGYSVSREKKESFPLTVTSAQKNPTAFYLCASIRADGEKLFFGSGTQLSVL.